This TCR beta chain was identified in a study of shared clonotypes between healthy human individuals (dated by TCRdb to the early 2020s). About the investigation overall: The cohort included three men and a couple of women between 18 and 49 years of age. Each donor's leukapheresis produced roughly between roughly 0.85 and 10 billion PBMCs. To estimate repertoire size and how much clonotypes are shared between individuals, the study performed deep sequencing of blood TCR repertoires from roughly five healthy adults. Different laboratories and diverse techniques were used to prepare libraries and sequence TCR repertoires, to increase sequencing depth and limit assay-specific biases. Per donor, three plates each were used for CD4 naive and CD4 memory, two for CD8 naive, and one for CD8 memory.

Regarding this clone: It has no known antigen specificity. No base-level quality is on record; no much larger clone is a single base apart.

The full study reports these points: Pairwise subsampling led to the expectation that sequencing depth would affect the degree of clonotype sharing among donors. The small number of donors limited the genetic and exposure-history diversity represented. Even with the large sequencing depth, rarefaction of the sorted-subset datasets indicated that sequencing was incomplete. Only blood was sampled, and tissue TCR repertoires likely differ from those in blood. Naive subsets generally had larger estimated clonotype richness than memory subsets did. When four donors were compared, the shared fraction of clonotypes was 5% to 6.5% for naive CD4, approximately 3.5% for naive CD8, 2.3% for memory CD4, and 0.35% to 0.5% for memory CD8. Higher generation probabilities were observed for clonotypes shared by all four sorted-subset donors than for non-shared clonotypes.

Donors were healthy HIV-negative adults with no recently reported acute infections or vaccinations. Only Caucasian adults living in Nashville, Tennessee, USA were represented among the donors. CD4+ T cells were enriched by magnetic negative selection; naive cells were then positively selected on CD45RA, and the negative fraction formed the memory subset. Blood was collected by leukapheresis, and PBMCs were isolated by Ficoll-Histopaque density gradient centrifugation and then cryopreserved in liquid nitrogen vapor phase. Purity and quantity of every magnetically sorted T cell population were checked by analytical flow cytometry. Genomic DNA was isolated from each sorted fraction and quantified by UV absorbance on a Nanodrop 2000c. Using the deep immunoSEQ assay, multiplex PCR amplified TCR CDR3 regions from genomic DNA. For each cell subset, the extracted genomic DNA was distributed evenly across all wells of several immunoSEQ 96-well plates, and each plate served as one replicate. For sorted subsets, roughly 200 ng of genomic DNA, equivalent to some 30,000 T cell genomes, went into each replicate PCR. Purified libraries were measured with a Qubit 3.0 fluorometer, size-checked on a Bioanalyzer 2100, and measured again with the KAPA Library Quantification kit. A separate single-read 150-cycle Illumina NextSeq 550 flow cell was used to sequence each immunoSEQ 96-well plate. Per the original workflow: Because the immunoSEQ output held only junctional sequences and lacked quality scores, the filtering could not match the filtering applied to full-length reads. To assign V/J genes and CDR3, sequences were annotated against IMGT germline references using PyIR, a Python wrapper for IgBLAST v1.9. Reads with weak V/J assignments (E-value above 1e-6), missing CDR3, stop codons, out-of-frame junctions, or ambiguous translated residues were removed. V3J clonotypes were defined as sequences sharing the same inferred V gene, J gene, and CDR3 amino acid sequence. Percentage overlap between repertoires was computed as shared unique clonotypes divided by the size of the smaller repertoire. RTK rarefaction, the Chao1 estimator, and Recon v2.1 estimates of unobserved clonotypes were used to assess repertoire richness. Generation probabilities for all TCRbeta clonotypes obtained by the gDNA method from several donors were computed using OLGA. Drawn from immuneACCESS, this table holds only the in-frame rearrangements with V and J called that TCRdb kept. Clones are partly lost; checked studies trace under half to an unresolved V gene and leave the rest unexplained. V and J calls and clone size are given by that table; D and trimming were obtained from the DNA. In all, the sample holds about 2 million clones, and about 95% of those were seen once. The biggest ten clones account for roughly 0.13% of the sample.

The clonotype comes from a man between 18 and 35 years old in good health. The sample was naive CD4+ T cells sorted from blood. The cell subset or site tag for this specimen amounts to: CD45RA+ positively selected.

CDR3 sequence: CACRLAGAGNEQYF. The sequenced DNA: TGTGCCTGCCGACTAGCGGGGGCCGGGAACGAGCAGTACTTC. This sequence uses TRBV13 and TRBJ2-7, with 12 bases aligning to TRBD2. In the germline V gene (reference sequence), CDR1 corresponds to PRHDT and CDR2 to FYEKMQ. Measured from the cysteine to the phenylalanine, the CDR3 is 14 residues long. This entry keeps only the CDR3 DNA: 42 bases, framed from base 1. V trim: 11 bases; J trim: 5 bases; unmatched bases: 10. With the portions outside the CDR3 filled from the reference TRBV13 and TRBJ2-7 genes, the complete variable region becomes AAGVIQSPRHLIKEKRETATLKCYPIPRHDTVYWYQQGPGQDPQFLISFYEKMQSDKGSIPDRFSAQQFSDYHSELNMSSLELGDSALYFCACRLAGAGNEQYFGPGTRLTVT.